The subject of this entry is one T cell receptor beta chain. Its cognate antigen is unknown. This sample is part of a study of OX40 agonist ivuxolimab in advanced cancers. Study as a whole: Three patients, one with hepatocellular carcinoma and two with cutaneous melanoma, responded partially. Whole-study results and caveats: A proportion of nonresponders additionally exhibited low normalized T-cell clonal expansion.

The table came from immunoSEQ multiplex PCR; TCRdb's copy has only in-frame clones and leaves some out. The sample yields roughly 100,000 clones, around 85% seen once. There are 14 residues in the CDR3. The V end lost 5 bases, the J end lost 2 bases, and 12 bases lay between the germline ends. Germline V lookup: CDR1 SGHTA, CDR2 FQGNSA. The source of this sequence is an adult with an advanced solid tumor such as melanoma, head and neck, liver or kidney cancer. Sequenced material: CD4+ or CD8+ T cells sorted from blood, taken in a trial of the OX40 agonist ivuxolimab. The V and J genes are TRBV7-2 and TRBJ1-2, with D possibly matching TRBD1 (6 bases). The CDR3, as DNA: TGTGCCAGCAGCGCCGGGACAAGCAACTATGGCTACACCTTC. Its protein product is CASSAGTSNYGYTF.